Each of the 7 T cell receptor beta chains below was sequenced from the same sample in a study of neurological immune-mediated disorders. TCRdb reanalysed the 5' RACE reads using MiXCR and keeps one entry per CDR3 protein. The sample has around 18,000 distinct CDR3 sequences; about 20% are singletons. Sequences were obtained from PBMCs. The receptors stem from a man aged 50-59 years in good health.

This clonotype came up many times. The rearrangement links TRBV7-9 to TRBJ2-3; D is undetermined. The CDR3 loop spans 14 amino acids. The ends were cut back, 10 bases at V and 0 bases at J, with 14 bases in the middle. Germline V lookup: CDR1 SEHNR, CDR2 FQNEAQ (reference sequence). The CDR3 DNA sequence: TGTGCCACCCAGCCACGTGCTAGCACAGATACGCAGTATTTT. Translated, it gives CATQPRASTDTQYF.

This clonotype showed up many times. The chain employs TRBV6-6 and TRBJ2-3; D unclear. The CDR3 is 13 residues long. V was trimmed by 7 bases and J by 1 base, leaving 9 bases between them. Looked up from germline, CDR1 is MNHNY and CDR2 is SVGAGI (reference sequence). CDR3: CASTPSRTDTQYF. CDR3 nucleotides: TGTGCCAGCACCCCAAGTCGCACAGATACGCAGTATTTT.

This clonotype was seen repeatedly, ten times or more. The gene calls are TRBV7-2 and TRBJ2-7; 10 bases match TRBD1. After removal of 3 bases from V and 1 base from J, the junction contained 3 bases not matched to a gene. Looked up from germline, CDR1 is SGHTA and CDR2 is FQGNSA. The CDR3 is made up of 15 amino acids. The CDR3 DNA is TGTGCCAGCAGCTTGAGACAGGGGGCTTCCTACGAGCAGTACTTC. Protein product: CASSLRQGASYEQYF.

This clonotype has at least ten counts. The chain links TRBV10-3 to TRBJ2-3, with TRBD2 matching over 8 bases. The V gene end was trimmed by 2 bases and the J gene end by 4 bases; junction bases not matched to a gene: 2. This CDR3 has 14 residues. CDR1 and CDR2 from the germline V gene are ENHRY and SYGVKD. The CDR3 loop is CAISEREGPDTQYF. CDR3 bases: TGTGCCATCAGTGAGCGGGAGGGACCAGATACGCAGTATTTT.

This clonotype has ten or more counts. The chain couples TRBV3-1 to TRBJ2-1; 12 nucleotides match TRBD2. CDR3 length: 15 amino acids. Germline trimming cut 4 bases from V and 10 bases from J; bases unmatched to any gene: 8. Looked up from germline, CDR1 is LGHDT and CDR2 is YNNKEL (reference sequence). CDR3 region: CASSPSGRAGGEQFF. DNA for the CDR3: TGTGCCAGCAGCCCTAGCGGGAGGGCCGGGGGCGAGCAGTTCTTC.

This clonotype was recorded many times. This chain uses TRBV20-1 with TRBJ2-3; perhaps TRBD2 as D (5 bases). Germline V gene data show CDR1 as DFQATT and CDR2 as SNEGSKA (reference sequence). The CDR3 has 14 residues. Trimming stripped 6 bases from V and 2 bases from J, with 15 bases between. The CDR3 spells CSAGRRTPTDTQYF. The CDR3 DNA reads TGCAGTGCAGGCCGGAGGACCCCCACAGATACGCAGTATTTT.

Ten or more counts support this clonotype. The chain joins TRBV20-1 to TRBJ1-1; TRBD1 is a possible D gene (5 bases). Germline CDR1 and CDR2: DFQATT and SNEGSKA (reference sequence). This CDR3 region has 17 residues. V was pared by 2 bases and J by 0 bases, with 19 bases between. This CDR3 reads CSARPPSGRRMNTEAFF. The CDR3 DNA follows: TGCAGTGCTAGACCCCCGTCGGGGCGCCGGATGAACACTGAAGCTTTCTTT.